The rows below give T cell receptor beta chains drawn from one sample of a study of cytomegalovirus exposure and HLA in healthy donors. The repertoire was sequenced with immunoSEQ multiplex PCR; TCRdb's copy has only in-frame clones and lacks some. The sample shows about 39,000 clones, and more than 3% sits with its ten largest clones. The material sequenced was PBMCs. The receptors come from a male donor in good health and CMV-seronegative. The CDR3 runs from the conserved cysteine through the conserved F or W. Each record gives: J gene, V gene, D gene, clone size, CDR3 DNA, CDR3 protein. D genes are given only for firm matches. A row's size may be missing; if present it is once, few, many or a size class.

>TRBJ1-1|TRBV10-1|TRBD1|NA
TGCGCCAGCAGTGAGGGGACAGGTGAAGCTTTCTTT
CASSEGTGEAFF
>TRBJ2-5|TRBV5-6|TRBD1|NA
TGTGCCAGCAGCACCGGTGAGGGGATGACAGGGCGGCTTGGGACCCAGTACTTC
CASSTGEGMTGRLGTQYF
>TRBJ2-7|TRBV5-1|NA|NA
TGCGCCAGCAGCGCCTTAGAGGGCTACGAGCAGTACTTC
CASSALEGYEQYF
>TRBJ2-1|TRBV4-2|NA|NA
TGTGCCAGCAGCCGTTCCTCCAATGAGCAGTTCTTC
CASSRSSNEQFF
>TRBJ1-6|TRBV7-2|TRBD1|NA
TGTGCCAGCAGCCTGATCAGACAGGGTGCTAATTCACCCCTCCACTTT
CASSLIRQGANSPLHF
>TRBJ2-7|TRBV11-2|TRBD1|NA
TGTGCCAGCAGCTTGGAGGGACAGGGATCCTACGAGCAGTACTTC
CASSLEGQGSYEQYF
>TRBJ2-3|TRBV5-4|NA|NA
TGTGCCAGCAGCTTGCTAGATACGCAGTATTTT
CASSLLDTQYF
>TRBJ1-1|TRBV5-1|NA|NA
TGCGCCAGCAAGGGGGGGCTAGGGACTGAAGCTTTCTTT
CASKGGLGTEAFF
>TRBJ2-5|TRBV5-1|TRBD1|NA
TGCGCCAGCAGCCCGGACAGGGGCGATGAGACCCAGTACTTC
CASSPDRGDETQYF
>TRBJ2-1|TRBV5-8|TRBD2|NA
TGTGCCAGCAGCTTCGGACTAGCGGGGGGCGATGAGCAGTTCTTC
CASSFGLAGGDEQFF
>TRBJ1-1|TRBV28|NA|NA
TGTGCCAGCACCACCAGGGGATCGGGAGCTTTCTTT
CASTTRGSGAFF
>TRBJ1-5|TRBV15|NA|NA
TGTGCCACCAGCAGAGATAGGGGTTCTTATCAGCCCCAGCATTTT
CATSRDRGSYQPQHF
>TRBJ2-7|TRBV5-1|NA|NA
TGCGCCAGCAGCCCACGACAGGAGGCCTACGAGCAGTACTTC
CASSPRQEAYEQYF
>TRBJ2-7|TRBV6-5|TRBD1|NA
TGTGCCAGCAGTTACGACAGGGGAGGCTACGAGCAGTACTTC
CASSYDRGGYEQYF
>TRBJ2-1|TRBV9|NA|NA
TGTGCCAGCAGCGAGACAGGTAGCTCCTACAATGAGCAGTTCTTC
CASSETGSSYNEQFF
>TRBJ1-4|TRBV28|NA|NA
TGTGCCAGCAGCTCCGCGGCTGAAAAACTGTTTTTT
CASSSAAEKLFF
>TRBJ1-6|TRBV7-6|TRBD1|NA
TGTGCCAGCAGCCTCTCAGGGGGCGTGTATTCACCCCTCCACTTT
CASSLSGGVYSPLHF
>TRBJ2-7|TRBV6-5|TRBD2|NA
TGTGCCAGCATGTCCCCGGGGGGCTACGAGCAGTACTTC
CASMSPGGYEQYF
>TRBJ1-6|TRBV6-1|TRBD1|NA
TGTGCCAGCAGTGGCCACCACCCCGGGACAGGGGCTTCACCCCTCCACTTT
CASSGHHPGTGASPLHF
>TRBJ2-4|TRBV5-4|NA|NA
TGTGCCAGCAGCTTCCAGGACATTCAGTACTTC
CASSFQDIQYF
>TRBJ2-7|TRBV4-2|NA|NA
TGTGCCAGCAGCCAAGTCTCCGGCTCCTACGAGCAGTACTTC
CASSQVSGSYEQYF
>TRBJ2-7|TRBV29-1|NA|NA
TGCAGCGTATTGAGAGGGAATTCCTACGAGCAGTACTTC
CSVLRGNSYEQYF
>TRBJ1-6|TRBV11-2|NA|NA
TGTGCCAGCAGCCGCGAGATTCCACCCCTCCACTTT
CASSREIPPLHF
>TRBJ2-3|TRBV19|TRBD1|NA
TGTGCCAGTAGGGACCAAAACAGGGGAGATACGCAGTATTTT
CASRDQNRGDTQYF
>TRBJ2-3|TRBV13|TRBD2|NA
TGTGCCAGCCATTTAGCGGGGGGGCCAGATACGCAGTATTTT
CASHLAGGPDTQYF
>TRBJ1-5|TRBV19|NA|NA
TGTGCCAGTAGTCAGACACCCAGGGGTATAGGTCAGCCCCAGCATTTT
CASSQTPRGIGQPQHF
>TRBJ2-7|TRBV5-8|TRBD2|NA
TGTGCCAGCAGCTCCCGGGGGGGGGCTCCCTACGAGCAGTACTTC
CASSSRGGAPYEQYF
>TRBJ1-2|TRBV6-5|NA|NA
TGTGCCAGCAGTCCAGGGGATGGCCGGGGCTACACCTTC
CASSPGDGRGYTF
>TRBJ1-2|TRBV9|NA|NA
TGTGCCAGCAGCGTCGGTTTCACAGGGTTTAATGGCTACACCTTC
CASSVGFTGFNGYTF
>TRBJ2-7|TRBV18|TRBD1|NA
TGTGCCAGCTCACTGACAGGGGCAAACGAGCAGTACTTC
CASSLTGANEQYF
>TRBJ1-1|TRBV19|TRBD1|NA
TGTGCCAGTAGTATGCCCCCGGGACAGAGAACATACACTGAAGCTTTCTTT
CASSMPPGQRTYTEAFF
>TRBJ2-2|TRBV2|NA|NA
TGTGCCAGCAGTGAGTCACGGACACTCGGGAGAAACACCGGGGAGCTGTTTTTT
CASSESRTLGRNTGELFF
>TRBJ2-1|TRBV7-9|NA|NA
TGTGCCAGCAGCGATACAGGGCAGAACAATGAGCAGTTCTTC
CASSDTGQNNEQFF
>TRBJ2-3|TRBV6-5|NA|NA
TGTGCCAGCAGTTACTCCGGCAGGGGAACAGATACGCAGTATTTT
CASSYSGRGTDTQYF
>TRBJ2-2|TRBV6-6|NA|NA
TGTGCCAGCGCGCGGCAGGGCGGCACCGGGGAGCTGTTTTTT
CASARQGGTGELFF
>TRBJ2-7|TRBV28|TRBD1|NA
TGTGCCAGCAGTTCCGTCAGGGGGCTACCTTTCCCCTACGAGCAGTACTTC
CASSSVRGLPFPYEQYF
>TRBJ1-4|TRBV28|TRBD1|NA
TGTGCCAGCAGTTTAAGGGGTTTGGGGACAGGGAGTGAAAAACTGTTTTTT
CASSLRGLGTGSEKLFF
>TRBJ1-2|TRBV7-2|NA|NA
TGTGCCAGCAGCTTCGACAGCTATGGCTACACCTTC
CASSFDSYGYTF
>TRBJ2-3|TRBV7-9|NA|NA
TGTGCCAGCAGCCCTCAGGGGACCACAGATACGCAGTATTTT
CASSPQGTTDTQYF
>TRBJ2-2|TRBV4-1|NA|NA
TGCGCCAGCAGCCTAAGGGGGGGCGTTGGCGGGGAGCTGTTTTTT
CASSLRGGVGGELFF
>TRBJ2-2|TRBV5-1|TRBD2|NA
TGCGCCAGCGGGGACGGGGGGGCGAACACCGGGGAGCTGTTTTTT
CASGDGGANTGELFF
>TRBJ1-1|TRBV10-3|NA|NA
TGTGCCATCAGCACCTCGATGGTGAGCACTGAAGCTTTCTTT
CAISTSMVSTEAFF
>TRBJ2-1|TRBV5-1|TRBD2|NA
TGCGCCGGCAGCGGGGGACTGGAACGTCCCTACAATGAGCAGTTCTTC
CAGSGGLERPYNEQFF
>TRBJ1-6|TRBV10-3|NA|medium-sized
TGTGCCATCAGTGAACGACAGGATCATTCACCCCTCCACTTT
CAISERQDHSPLHF
>TRBJ2-7|TRBV2|TRBD2|NA
TGTGCCAGCAGTGAAAGGCTAGCGGGAACCGAGCAGTACTTC
CASSERLAGTEQYF
>TRBJ1-5|TRBV6-4|NA|NA
TGTGCCAGCAGTCCAGGGAGCAATCAGCCCCAGCATTTT
CASSPGSNQPQHF
>TRBJ1-1|TRBV5-6|NA|NA
TGTGCCAGCAGCTTACTTGCCACTGAAGCTTTCTTT
CASSLLATEAFF
>TRBJ2-5|TRBV19|NA|NA
TGTGCCAGTAGCCCTCTGGCGGTAAGGGGGGAGACCCAGTACTTC
CASSPLAVRGETQYF
>TRBJ2-5|TRBV13|TRBD2|NA
TGTGCCAGCAATCCCGGGGGGAGCGGGCCAGTAGGTCAAGGGACCCAGTACTTC
CASNPGGSGPVGQGTQYF
>TRBJ1-1|TRBV6-5|TRBD1|NA
TGTGCCAGCAGTGGGGTGGGACAGGGGTGGACTGAAGCTTTCTTT
CASSGVGQGWTEAFF
>TRBJ1-4|TRBV6-6|TRBD1|NA
TGTGCCAGCAGTTACTCGATTGGGACAGGGGATGAAAAACTGTTTTTT
CASSYSIGTGDEKLFF
>TRBJ1-3|TRBV6-5|TRBD1|NA
TGTGCCAGCAGTTACTCGGGACAGCCTGGAAACACCATATATTTT
CASSYSGQPGNTIYF
>TRBJ2-7|TRBV7-7|TRBD2|NA
TGTGCCAGCAGCCCATTAGCGGGGGAGAACTACGAGCAGTACTTC
CASSPLAGENYEQYF
>TRBJ2-7|TRBV6-5|TRBD2|NA
TGTGCCAGCAGCCCCGGGACTAGCGCTGCCTACGAGCAGTACTTC
CASSPGTSAAYEQYF
>TRBJ2-5|TRBV18|TRBD2|NA
TGTGCCAGCTCACCTGGACTAGCGGGGGTACAAGAGACCCAGTACTTC
CASSPGLAGVQETQYF